What follows is one T cell receptor beta chain and its context. Its antigen is unknown. No quality values exist for individual bases; no much larger clone is one base distant. The data stem from a study of blood T cell repertoires in COVID-19 (dated by TCRdb to the early 2020s). For context, the study as a whole: Samples from collaborators originated in the United States, Italy and Spain and spanned both the acute and convalescent phases of COVID-19. The material from the prospective study consisted of cDNA or gDNA derived from T cells, B-cell-depleted T cells, or PBMCs. Subjects who had been exposed to COVID-19, were actively infected with it, or had recovered from it provided the deeply sampled blood TCRbeta repertoires that made up the dataset. The repertoires were released in a freely available public database meant as a resource for research on the immune response to SARS-CoV-2. The samples were drawn from the first 160 participants of the ongoing ImmuneRACE study and from over 950 subjects provided by 6 global collaborators. A de-identified subject ID, COVID-19 status, age in years and sex were almost always included in the sample metadata. Where available, HLA class I and class II types were obtained from metadata supplied by the sample provider rather than from assay-based typing.

TCRbeta CDR3 regions were amplified from genomic DNA using the immunoSEQ Assay, a bias-controlled multiplex PCR. From the authors' description of their analysis: Nucleated cell counts per sample were estimated from amplification of reference gene primers within the assay. To quantify the absolute abundance of each unique TCRbeta CDR3 rearrangement, sequence reads were collapsed and filtered. Productive Simpson clonality was computed per sample as the square root of Simpson's diversity index over productive rearrangements. The table comes from immuneACCESS by way of TCRdb, which keeps in-frame sequences with V and J called. Part of the clones is missing from these tables; in studies checked, under half for an unresolved V gene and the rest for unknown reasons. V and J calls and clone size are as listed in that table; D and trimming were resolved from the DNA. The table for this sample lists 130,000 to 150,000 clones; over 75% of them were counted only once. The ten largest clonotypes hold 1.8% of the sample.

The CDR3 sequence holds 17 residues, the cysteine and phenylalanine included. Only the CDR3 DNA stays, 51 bases, in frame from base 1. The junction shows trimming of 1 base on V and 4 bases on J, plus 16 bases between the germline ends. The germline V gene specifies SGHAT as CDR1 and FQNNGV as CDR2. Findings and caveats that apply to the study as a whole: Clinical and demographic metadata were provided uncurated, with the amount varying by source and participant.

Whole blood was collected in K2EDTA tubes by collaborating institutions according to the institutions' own protocols. For TCRbeta analysis, collaborator samples were shipped as frozen whole blood, as isolated PBMCs, or as DNA extracted from either sample type. Recombination linked TRBV11-2 to TRBJ2-2; TRBD1 is a possible D gene, resting on 5 matching bases. The material sequenced was peripheral blood. This TCR was recovered from a man in his 70s with acute or convalescent COVID-19. The CDR3 loop reads CASSLAYRPRSTGELFF. Here is the DNA: TGTGCCAGCAGCTTAGCGTACAGGCCACGCAGCACCGGGGAGCTGTTTTTT.